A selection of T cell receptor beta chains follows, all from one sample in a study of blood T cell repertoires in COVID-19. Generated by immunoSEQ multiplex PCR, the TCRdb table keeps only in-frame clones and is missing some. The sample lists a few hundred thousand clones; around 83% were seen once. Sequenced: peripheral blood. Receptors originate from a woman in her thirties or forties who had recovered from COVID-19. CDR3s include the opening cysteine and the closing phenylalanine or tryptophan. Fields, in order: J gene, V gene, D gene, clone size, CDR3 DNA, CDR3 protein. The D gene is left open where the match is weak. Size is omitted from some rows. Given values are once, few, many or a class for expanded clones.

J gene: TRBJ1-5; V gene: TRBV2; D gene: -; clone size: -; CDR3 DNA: TGTGCCAGCAGTCAGGGCGCCAATCAGCCCCAGCATTTT; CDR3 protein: CASSQGANQPQHF
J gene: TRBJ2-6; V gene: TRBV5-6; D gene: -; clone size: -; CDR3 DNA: TGTGCCAGCAGCCTATTAAGAGTCCTGACTTTC; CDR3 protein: CASSLLRVLTF
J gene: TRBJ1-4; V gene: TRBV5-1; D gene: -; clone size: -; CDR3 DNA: TGCGCCAGCAGCTTGAATGCAGATCTTAATGAAAAACTGTTTTTT; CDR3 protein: CASSLNADLNEKLFF
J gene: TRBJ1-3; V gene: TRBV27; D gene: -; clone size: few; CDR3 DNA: TGTGCCAGCAGTTTAAACCCAGGCTCTGGAAACACCATATATTTT; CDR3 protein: CASSLNPGSGNTIYF
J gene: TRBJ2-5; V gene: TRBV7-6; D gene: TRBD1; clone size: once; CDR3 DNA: TGTGCCAGCAGCTTAGTGAGACAGGGGGCGTTTGGAGAGACCCAGTACTTC; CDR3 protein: CASSLVRQGAFGETQYF
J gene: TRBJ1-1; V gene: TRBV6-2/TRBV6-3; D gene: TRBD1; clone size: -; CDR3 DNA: TGTGCCAGCAGCCCGGACAGGGCCCCGTCTTCCACTGAAGCTTTCTTT; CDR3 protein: CASSPDRAPSSTEAFF
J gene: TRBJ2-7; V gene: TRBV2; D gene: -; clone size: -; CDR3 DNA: TGTGCCAGCAGTGCTCCTGCGACAGGATCCTACGAGCAGTACTTC; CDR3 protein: CASSAPATGSYEQYF
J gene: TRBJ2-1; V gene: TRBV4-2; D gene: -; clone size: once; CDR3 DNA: TGTGCCAGCAGCCAAGAAACGGCGGGTGAAGAGCAGTTCTTC; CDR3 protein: CASSQETAGEEQFF
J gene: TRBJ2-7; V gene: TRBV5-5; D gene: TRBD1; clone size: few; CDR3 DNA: TGTGCCAGCAGCTTTGCGCGGACAGGGGGATACGAGCAGTACTTC; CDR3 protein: CASSFARTGGYEQYF
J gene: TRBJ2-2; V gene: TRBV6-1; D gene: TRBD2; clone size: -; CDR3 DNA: TGTGCCAGCAGTGAGACTAGCGGGGGCCTCAACACCGGGGAGCTGTTTTTT; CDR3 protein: CASSETSGGLNTGELFF
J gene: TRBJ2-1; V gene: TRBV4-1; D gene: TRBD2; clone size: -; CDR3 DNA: TGCGCCAGCAGCCAAGTCCCAGTAGCGGGGGGGCCGGAACAGTTCTTC; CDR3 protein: CASSQVPVAGGPEQFF
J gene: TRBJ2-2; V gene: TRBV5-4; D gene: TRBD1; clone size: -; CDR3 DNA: TGTGCCAGCAGCTTGGATCGACAGGGGCCCGGGGAGCTGTTTTTT; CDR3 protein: CASSLDRQGPGELFF
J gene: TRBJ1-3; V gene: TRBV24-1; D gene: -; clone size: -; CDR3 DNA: TGTGCCACCAGTGACCCCCAGGGTTCTGGAAACACCATATATTTT; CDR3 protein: CATSDPQGSGNTIYF
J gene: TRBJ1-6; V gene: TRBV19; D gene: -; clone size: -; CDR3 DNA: TGTGCCAGTAGTATAGATAAGTCTGCGGGAGGGCGCCTCCACTTT; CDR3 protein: CASSIDKSAGGRLHF
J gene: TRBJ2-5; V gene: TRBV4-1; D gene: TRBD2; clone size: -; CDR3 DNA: TGCGCCAGCAGCCAAGATAGGACTAGCGGGGGTGGTGAGACCCAGTACTTC; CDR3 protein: CASSQDRTSGGGETQYF
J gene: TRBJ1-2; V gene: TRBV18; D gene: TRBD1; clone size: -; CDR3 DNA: TGTGCCAGCTCACCTCTTCCCGGACAGGGGGACTATGGCTACACCTTC; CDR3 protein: CASSPLPGQGDYGYTF
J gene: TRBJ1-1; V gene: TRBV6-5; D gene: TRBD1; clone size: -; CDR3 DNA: TGTGCCAGCACCCCGGACAGGGCGGGCACTGAAGCTTTCTTT; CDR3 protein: CASTPDRAGTEAFF
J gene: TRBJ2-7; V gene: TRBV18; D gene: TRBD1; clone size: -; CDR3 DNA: TGTGCCAGCTCACCAGATGACAGGGGGCGGAACTACGAGCAGTACTTC; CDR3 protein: CASSPDDRGRNYEQYF
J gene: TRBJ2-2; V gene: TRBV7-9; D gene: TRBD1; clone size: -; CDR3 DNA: TGTGCCAGCAGCCCCGGACAGGGAACGCCCGGGGAGCTGTTTTTT; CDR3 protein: CASSPGQGTPGELFF
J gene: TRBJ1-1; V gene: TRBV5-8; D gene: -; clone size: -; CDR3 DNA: TGTGCCAGCAGCCTAAAGAACCAGGGGTCAGGGAACACTGAAGCTTTCTTT; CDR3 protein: CASSLKNQGSGNTEAFF
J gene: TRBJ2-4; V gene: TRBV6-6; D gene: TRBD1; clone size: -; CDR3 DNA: TGTGCCAGCAGTTCCGGGACAGGGGACAAAAACATTCAGTACTTC; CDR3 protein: CASSSGTGDKNIQYF
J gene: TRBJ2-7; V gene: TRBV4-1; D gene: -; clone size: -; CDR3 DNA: TGCGCCAGCAGCCAAGATGAGGAGCCACCTCACTACGAGCAGTACTTC; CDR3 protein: CASSQDEEPPHYEQYF
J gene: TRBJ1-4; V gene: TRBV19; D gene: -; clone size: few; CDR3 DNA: TGTGCCAGTAGTGCCAACAGGGAAATGACTGTTTACTCTGAAAAACTGTTTTTT; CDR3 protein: CASSANREMTVYSEKLFF
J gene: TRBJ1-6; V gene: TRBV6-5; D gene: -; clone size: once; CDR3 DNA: TGTGCCAGCATTATGAGGCAGAATAATTCACCCCTCCACTTT; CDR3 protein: CASIMRQNNSPLHF
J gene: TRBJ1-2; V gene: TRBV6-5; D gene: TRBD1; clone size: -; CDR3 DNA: TGTGCCAGCAGACTAACGACAGGGAACTATGGCTACACCTTC; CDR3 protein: CASRLTTGNYGYTF
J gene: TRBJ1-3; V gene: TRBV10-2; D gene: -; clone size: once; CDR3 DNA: TGCGCCAGCAGTGACCAGCGCCCTGGAAACACCATATATTTT; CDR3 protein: CASSDQRPGNTIYF
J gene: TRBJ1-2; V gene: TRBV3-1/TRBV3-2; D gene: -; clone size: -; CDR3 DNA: TGTGCCAGCAGCCAACCAGGCCCATCGGTTGGCTACACCTTC; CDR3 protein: CASSQPGPSVGYTF
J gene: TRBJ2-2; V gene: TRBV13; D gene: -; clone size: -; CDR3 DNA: TGTGCCAGCAAGCGAGGATCTTTTACCGGGGAGCTGTTTTTT; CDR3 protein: CASKRGSFTGELFF
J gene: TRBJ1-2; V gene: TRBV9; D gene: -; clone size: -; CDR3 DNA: TGTGCCAGCAGCGTAGATGACAAGAACTATGGCTACACCTTC; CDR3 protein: CASSVDDKNYGYTF
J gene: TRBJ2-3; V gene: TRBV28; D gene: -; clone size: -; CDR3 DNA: TGTGCCAGCAGCCCCTCCGGGACTCTCACAGATACGCAGTATTTT; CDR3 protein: CASSPSGTLTDTQYF
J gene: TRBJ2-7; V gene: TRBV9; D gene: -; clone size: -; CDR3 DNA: TGTGCCAGCAGCGTAGGCCCGCTCGGCGAGCAGTACTTC; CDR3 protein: CASSVGPLGEQYF
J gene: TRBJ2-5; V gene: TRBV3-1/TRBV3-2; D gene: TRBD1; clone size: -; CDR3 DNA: TGTGCCAGCAGCCATGTAGGGGGCTCGGCGGAGACCCAGTACTTC; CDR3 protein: CASSHVGGSAETQYF
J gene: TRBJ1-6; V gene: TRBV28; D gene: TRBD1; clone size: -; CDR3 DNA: TGTGCCAGCAGTTACGATGGACAGGGCGGGAATTCACCCCTCCACTTT; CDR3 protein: CASSYDGQGGNSPLHF
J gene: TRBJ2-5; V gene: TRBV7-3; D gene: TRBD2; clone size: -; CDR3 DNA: TGTGCCAGCAGCTTATTTGCTAGCGGGGGTAATGAGACCCAGTACTTC; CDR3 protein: CASSLFASGGNETQYF
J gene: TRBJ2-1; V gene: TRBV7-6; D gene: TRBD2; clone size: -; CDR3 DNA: TGTGCCAGCAGCTTAGAGGGACTAGTCTCTGGGGAGCAGTTCTTC; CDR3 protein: CASSLEGLVSGEQFF
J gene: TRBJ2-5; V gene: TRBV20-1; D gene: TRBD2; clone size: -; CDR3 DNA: TGCAGTGCTAGTATCGGGCGGGGGTACCAAGAGACCCAGTACTTC; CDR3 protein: CSASIGRGYQETQYF
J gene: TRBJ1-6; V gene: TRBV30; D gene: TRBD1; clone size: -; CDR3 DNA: TGTGCCTGGAGGCTAACGGGACAGAATTCACCCCTCCACTTT; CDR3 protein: CAWRLTGQNSPLHF
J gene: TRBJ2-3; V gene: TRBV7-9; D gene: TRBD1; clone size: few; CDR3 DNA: TGTGCCAGCAGCCCTCGGGCGACAGGGACAGATACGCAGTATTTT; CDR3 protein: CASSPRATGTDTQYF
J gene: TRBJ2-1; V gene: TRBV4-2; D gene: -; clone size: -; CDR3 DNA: TGTGCCAGCAGCCAAGACTGGCCTTACAATGAGCAGTTCTTC; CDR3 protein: CASSQDWPYNEQFF
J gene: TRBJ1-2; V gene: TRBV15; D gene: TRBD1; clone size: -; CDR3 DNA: TGTGCCACCAGCAGGGACAGGGGGTTTAACTATGGCTACACCTTC; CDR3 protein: CATSRDRGFNYGYTF
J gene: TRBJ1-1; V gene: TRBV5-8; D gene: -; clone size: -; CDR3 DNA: TGTGCCAGCAGCTTGCCCTCGGTGGCTTTCTTT; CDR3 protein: CASSLPSVAFF
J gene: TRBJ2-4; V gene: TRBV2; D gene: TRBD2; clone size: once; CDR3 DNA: TGTGCCAGCAGTACTAGCGGGGGGGGTGGAAACATTCAGTACTTC; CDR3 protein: CASSTSGGGGNIQYF
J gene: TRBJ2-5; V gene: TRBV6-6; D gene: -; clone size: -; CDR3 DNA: TGTGCCAGCACCTGGCAACAGACCCAGTACTTC; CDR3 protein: CASTWQQTQYF
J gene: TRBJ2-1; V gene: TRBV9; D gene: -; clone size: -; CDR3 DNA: TGTGCCAGCAGCGTACAGGATTTCACCAATGAGCAGTTCTTC; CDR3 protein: CASSVQDFTNEQFF
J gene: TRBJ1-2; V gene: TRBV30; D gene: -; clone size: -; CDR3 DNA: TGTGCCTGGATGCTACTCGAGGTCTCTAGGGGCTACACCTTC; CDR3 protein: CAWMLLEVSRGYTF
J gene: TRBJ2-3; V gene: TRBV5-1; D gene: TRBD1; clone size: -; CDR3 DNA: TGCGCCAGCAGCTTGGACAGTCCCGGGACAGGGTCAGATACGCAGTATTTT; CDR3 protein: CASSLDSPGTGSDTQYF
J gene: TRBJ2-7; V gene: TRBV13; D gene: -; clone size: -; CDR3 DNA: TGTGCCAGCAGCTTAGGAGGGGGCGAGCAGTACTTC; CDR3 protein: CASSLGGGEQYF
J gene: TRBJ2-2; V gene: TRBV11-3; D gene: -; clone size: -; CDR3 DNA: TGTGCCAGCAAGTTAGGGGGCACCGGGGAGCTGTTTTTT; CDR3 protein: CASKLGGTGELFF
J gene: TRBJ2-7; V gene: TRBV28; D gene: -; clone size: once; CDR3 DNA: TGTGCCAGCAGTTTGGTCACCACCGGGACAAGGAGCGAGCAGTACTTC; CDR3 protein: CASSLVTTGTRSEQYF
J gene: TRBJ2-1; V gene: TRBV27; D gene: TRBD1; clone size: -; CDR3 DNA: TGTGCCAGCAGTGTTACAGGGGGCTCTGAGCAGTTCTTC; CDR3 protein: CASSVTGGSEQFF
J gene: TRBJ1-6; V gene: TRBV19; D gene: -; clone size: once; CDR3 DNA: TGTGCCAGTAGTATGTGGTCGGGGTCCTATAATTCACCCCTCCACTTT; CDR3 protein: CASSMWSGSYNSPLHF
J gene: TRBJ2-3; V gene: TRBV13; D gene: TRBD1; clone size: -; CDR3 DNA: TGTGCCAGCAGCCTGAGGGGACAGTATGATTATACGCAGTATTTT; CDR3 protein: CASSLRGQYDYTQYF
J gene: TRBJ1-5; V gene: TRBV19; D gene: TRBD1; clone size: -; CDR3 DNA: TGTGCCAGTAGCGGACAGGCCGATAGCAATCAGCCCCAGCATTTT; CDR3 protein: CASSGQADSNQPQHF
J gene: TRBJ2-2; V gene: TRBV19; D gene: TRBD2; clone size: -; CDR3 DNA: TGTGCCAGTACCCCTCCCGGACTAGCGGGGGACGGGGAGCTGTTTTTT; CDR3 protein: CASTPPGLAGDGELFF
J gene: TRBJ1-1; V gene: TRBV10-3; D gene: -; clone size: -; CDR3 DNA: TGTGCCATCAGTGAGGGAGGGTGGGACACTGAAGCTTTCTTT; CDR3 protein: CAISEGGWDTEAFF